This T cell receptor beta chain came from a study of cytomegalovirus exposure and HLA in healthy donors. Use of 60 Vbeta and 13 Jbeta primers characterized the PCR. The protocol was immunoSEQ multiplex PCR, while the TCRdb copy is restricted to in-frame clones and leaves out a portion. Seen here are some 52,000 clones, over 60% observed once, and the top ten hold around 9.1%. Trimming took 4 bases from V and 4 from J, leaving 10 bases between them. Per germline, CDR1 MNHNY and CDR2 SVGAGI (reference sequence). CDR3 length: 14 residues. Material for sequencing was PBMCs. V and J are TRBV6-6 and TRBJ1-4, with a possible D match to TRBD1 (6 bases). This sequence originates from a woman aged 45-59 years in good health and CMV-seronegative. The CDR3 coding sequence is TGTGCCAGCAGTTTCGGACAGTTTAATGAAAAACTGTTTTTT. Translating gives CASSFGQFNEKLFF.